Reported below is one TCR beta chain. Its target is unknown. Germline CDR1 SNHLY, CDR2 FYNNEI. There are 15 residues in the CDR3. Trimming took 3 bases from V and 0 from J; bases not matched to a gene: 4. Those patients with uncontrolled infection, other autoimmune disease, pregnancy or lactation were excluded. Researchers amplified the TCR beta CDR3 regions from RNA transcripts. RT-PCR in the first round (using the HTBI primer set) targeted the TCR CDR3. TCRdb re-called the multiplex PCR reads through MiXCR, storing one row per CDR3 protein. The profile covers 95,000 to 110,000 distinct CDR3 sequences, with about a sixth appearing a single time and roughly 40% taken by the ten largest. This sample was taken from a study of T cells in Graves' hyperthyroidism and ophthalmopathy. Study findings and constraints: Model predictions of ophthalmopathy came a median approximately 6 months before onset. Separating ophthalmopathy from stable hyperthyroidism was achieved by a 13 V-J model.

The sequenced sample consisted of blood. V gene TRBV2 combines with J gene TRBJ1-1; 7 bases are shared with TRBD1. This sequence was found in a woman in her forties or fifties with Graves' hyperthyroidism. In nucleotides, the CDR3 is TGTGCCAGCAGTGATGTGGGACAGATGAACACTGAAGCTTTCTTT. Residues: CASSDVGQMNTEAFF.